These T cell receptor beta chains were read from a single sample in a study of T-cell memory formation after mild COVID-19. Each CDR3 protein gets one entry after TCRdb re-called the 5' RACE reads with MiXCR. Of fewer than 550,000 distinct CDR3 sequences detected, around 18% appear once; the ten largest clones hold 7.5% to 9.5%. Material for sequencing was PBMCs or a T cell subset sorted from them (not recorded which). These receptor sequences come from an adult woman who had mild COVID-19 (a few samples of this study predate the infection). Cell type and time point are not known. Both conserved end residues are part of each CDR3. D genes are given only for firm matches. A clone size is listed for some rows: how often the clone was seen (once, few, many), or a class if it is expanded.

v_gene	d_gene	abundance	j_gene	CDR3aa	CDR3nt
TRBV3-1	-	-	TRBJ1-2	CASSQSNYGYTF	TGTGCCAGCAGCCAATCAAACTATGGCTACACCTTC
TRBV5-1	TRBD2	many	TRBJ2-1	CASSSLAGGSSYNEQFF	TGCGCCAGCAGCTCTTTAGCGGGAGGGAGCTCCTACAATGAGCAGTTCTTC
TRBV5-4	TRBD2	-	TRBJ2-2	CASSPGLAGGYLNTGELFF	TGTGCCAGCAGTCCTGGACTAGCGGGAGGGTACCTGAACACCGGGGAGCTGTTTTTT
TRBV3-1	TRBD2	few	TRBJ2-3	CASSPFAPSGGTDTQYF	TGTGCCAGCAGCCCGTTCGCGCCTAGCGGGGGCACAGATACGCAGTATTTT
TRBV9	-	-	TRBJ2-7	CASRARGVEQYF	TGTGCCAGCAGGGCCAGGGGTGTGGAGCAGTACTTC
TRBV7-9	TRBD1	-	TRBJ2-1	CASSKNDRGSYNEQFF	TGTGCCAGCAGCAAAAACGACAGGGGCTCCTACAATGAGCAGTTCTTC
TRBV5-1	TRBD1	-	TRBJ1-2	CASSTRGKANYGYTF	TGCGCCAGCAGCACCAGGGGGAAGGCTAACTATGGCTACACCTTC
TRBV5-1	-	many	TRBJ2-7	CASSSSASPAYEQYF	TGCGCCAGCAGCTCCAGTGCGTCGCCTGCCTACGAGCAGTACTTC
TRBV24-1	-	few	TRBJ1-2	CATSGEGRRYGYTF	TGTGCCACCAGTGGAGAGGGCAGGAGGTATGGCTACACCTTC
TRBV20-1	-	few	TRBJ2-1	CSARTLGANEQFF	TGCAGTGCTCGGACTCTAGGGGCCAATGAGCAGTTCTTC
TRBV20-1	-	-	TRBJ1-6	CSARWSNNSPLHF	TGCAGTGCTAGATGGTCCAACAATTCACCCCTCCACTTT
TRBV12-3/TRBV12-4	-	-	TRBJ2-5	CGSSFNGNQETQYF	TGTGGCAGCAGTTTCAACGGGAACCAAGAGACCCAGTACTTC
TRBV3-1	TRBD1	-	TRBJ1-6	CASRPPGQLNSPLHF	TGTGCCAGCAGACCTCCGGGACAGCTTAATTCACCCCTCCACTTT
TRBV29-1	-	-	TRBJ1-3	CSVRTAGNTIYF	TGCAGCGTCCGGACAGCTGGAAACACCATATATTTT
TRBV15	-	-	TRBJ2-2	CATSRVVGGTGELFF	TGTGCCACCAGCAGGGTGGTGGGGGGCACCGGGGAGCTGTTTTTT
TRBV5-5	TRBD1	-	TRBJ2-6	CASGPGQDLSGANVLTF	TGTGCCAGCGGACCGGGACAGGATCTATCTGGGGCCAACGTCCTGACTTTC
TRBV7-6	TRBD1	-	TRBJ2-2	CASSTLQGANTGELFF	TGTGCCAGCAGCACCCTCCAGGGGGCGAACACCGGGGAGCTGTTTTTT
TRBV7-2	-	few	TRBJ2-3	CASSFASGTGETQYF	TGTGCCAGCAGCTTTGCCAGCGGCACCGGGGAGACGCAGTATTTT
TRBV5-6	TRBD2	-	TRBJ2-2	CASSLNGRATGELFF	TGTGCCAGCAGCTTGAACGGGAGGGCCACCGGGGAGCTGTTTTTT
TRBV10-3	TRBD2	few	TRBJ2-7	CAISESGTSSYEQYF	TGTGCCATCAGTGAATCCGGGACTAGCTCCTACGAGCAGTACTTC
TRBV12-3/TRBV12-4	TRBD1	few	TRBJ1-1	CASRAGQGTAFF	TGTGCCAGCAGGGCGGGACAGGGTACAGCTTTCTTT
TRBV9	-	few	TRBJ2-7	CASSVRLGSSYEQYF	TGTGCCAGCAGCGTAAGGCTCGGGAGCTCCTACGAGCAGTACTTC
TRBV24-1	TRBD1	-	TRBJ2-7	CATNSDRGAYEQYF	TGTGCCACCAACTCGGACAGGGGTGCCTACGAGCAGTACTTC
TRBV29-1	-	-	TRBJ2-7	CSVDNEGDEQYF	TGCAGCGTTGACAACGAAGGCGACGAGCAGTACTTC
TRBV6-5	-	few	TRBJ2-7	CASSPSDTGSYEQYF	TGTGCCAGCAGCCCCTCTGACACAGGGTCCTACGAGCAGTACTTC
TRBV6-2/TRBV6-3	-	-	TRBJ2-5	CASSYPTDEETQYF	TGTGCCAGCAGTTACCCCACGGACGAAGAGACCCAGTACTTC
TRBV25-1	TRBD1	-	TRBJ1-1	CASVQGASTEAFF	TGTGCCAGCGTACAGGGGGCCAGTACTGAAGCTTTCTTT
TRBV29-1	-	-	TRBJ2-4	CSVKVGLAKNIQYF	TGCAGCGTCAAGGTCGGACTAGCCAAAAACATTCAGTACTTC
TRBV12-3/TRBV12-4	-	few	TRBJ2-7	CASSQDKNFVYEQYF	TGTGCCAGCAGTCAGGACAAAAATTTTGTGTACGAGCAGTACTTC
TRBV28	-	many	TRBJ1-5	CASKQGLRQPQHF	TGTGCCAGCAAACAGGGTCTTCGGCAGCCCCAGCATTTT
TRBV5-1	-	few	TRBJ2-5	CASSSDRETQYF	TGCGCCAGCAGCTCAGACAGGGAGACCCAGTACTTC
TRBV29-1	TRBD2	few	TRBJ2-1	CSVEDTSGSYNEQFF	TGCAGCGTTGAAGACACTAGCGGGAGCTACAATGAGCAGTTCTTC
TRBV6-2/TRBV6-3	TRBD2	-	TRBJ2-7	CASSYPGLAGSYEQYF	TGTGCCAGCAGTTACCCCGGACTAGCGGGATCCTACGAGCAGTACTTC
TRBV7-2	-	-	TRBJ1-4	CASSLMGTESSANEKLFF	TGTGCCAGCAGCTTAATGGGGACGGAATCCTCGGCTAATGAAAAACTGTTTTTT
TRBV7-6	TRBD2	-	TRBJ2-1	CASSLPSGDQFF	TGTGCCAGCAGCTTACCTAGCGGGGATCAGTTCTTC
TRBV29-1	-	-	TRBJ2-7	CSVGDGDEQYF	TGCAGCGTAGGGGACGGAGACGAGCAGTACTTC
TRBV3-1	-	-	TRBJ1-5	CASSQVLAVSNQPQHF	TGTGCCAGCAGCCAAGTCTTGGCGGTGAGCAATCAGCCCCAGCATTTT
TRBV3-1	-	-	TRBJ2-5	CASSQVGPGYQETQYF	TGTGCCAGCAGCCAAGTGGGCCCTGGGTACCAAGAGACCCAGTACTTC
TRBV9	TRBD1	-	TRBJ2-1	CASSPRGPSYNEQFF	TGTGCCAGCAGCCCCAGGGGGCCCTCCTACAATGAGCAGTTCTTC
TRBV18	-	-	TRBJ1-6	CASSPGQTSPLHF	TGTGCCAGCTCACCCGGACAGACTTCACCCCTCCACTTT
TRBV9	-	-	TRBJ2-2	CASSVEGGTGELFF	TGTGCCAGCAGCGTAGAAGGAGGCACCGGGGAGCTGTTTTTT
TRBV15	-	-	TRBJ2-7	CATSLGAYEQYF	TGTGCCACCAGCTTGGGAGCCTACGAGCAGTACTTC
TRBV10-3	-	-	TRBJ1-5	CAIRSTGTNQPQHF	TGTGCCATCAGGTCGACAGGTACTAATCAGCCCCAGCATTTT
TRBV27	TRBD2	few	TRBJ2-7	CASSLSRRGASYEQYF	TGTGCCAGCAGTTTATCCCGGCGGGGGGCCTCCTACGAGCAGTACTTC
TRBV20-1	-	once	TRBJ1-5	CSARDPRRAFNQPQHF	TGCAGTGCTAGAGACCCGCGAAGGGCCTTTAATCAGCCCCAGCATTTT
TRBV7-9	TRBD1	many	TRBJ2-7	CASSFTGDEQYF	TGTGCCAGCAGCTTTACAGGGGACGAGCAGTACTTC
TRBV6-2/TRBV6-3	-	-	TRBJ2-3	CASSYVDTQYF	TGTGCCAGCAGTTACGTGGATACGCAGTATTTT
TRBV20-1	-	-	TRBJ2-3	CSAQRPYKEDTQYF	TGCAGTGCTCAACGACCCTATAAGGAAGATACGCAGTATTTT
TRBV5-1	TRBD2	-	TRBJ2-2	CASSLAVAGGIGELFF	TGCGCCAGCAGCTTGGCCGTAGCGGGAGGAATCGGGGAGCTGTTTTTT
TRBV5-4	-	few	TRBJ2-7	CASSLAGRPYEQYF	TGTGCCAGCAGCTTAGCAGGGAGGCCCTACGAGCAGTACTTC